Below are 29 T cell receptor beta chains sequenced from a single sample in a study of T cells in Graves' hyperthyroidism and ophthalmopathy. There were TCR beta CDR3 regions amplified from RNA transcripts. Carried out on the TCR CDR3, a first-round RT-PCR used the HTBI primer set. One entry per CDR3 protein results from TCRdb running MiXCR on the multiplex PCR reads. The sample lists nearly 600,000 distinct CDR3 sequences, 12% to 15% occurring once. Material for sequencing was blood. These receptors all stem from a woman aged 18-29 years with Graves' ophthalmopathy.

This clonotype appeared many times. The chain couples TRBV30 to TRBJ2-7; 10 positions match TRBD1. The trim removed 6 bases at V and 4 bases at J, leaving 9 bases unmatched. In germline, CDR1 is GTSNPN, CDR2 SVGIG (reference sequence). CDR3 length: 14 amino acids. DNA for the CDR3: TGTGCCTGTTCGGACAGGGGGTCTTTATACGAGCAGTACTTC. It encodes CACSDRGSLYEQYF.

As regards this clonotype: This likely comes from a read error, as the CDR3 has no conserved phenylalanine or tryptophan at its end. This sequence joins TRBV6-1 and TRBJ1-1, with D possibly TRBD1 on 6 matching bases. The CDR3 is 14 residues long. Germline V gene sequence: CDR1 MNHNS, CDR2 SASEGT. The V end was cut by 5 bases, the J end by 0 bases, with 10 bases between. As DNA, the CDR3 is TGTGCCAGCAGTCGACAGGACCTGAACACTGAAGCTTTCCTT. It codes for CASSRQDLNTEAFL.

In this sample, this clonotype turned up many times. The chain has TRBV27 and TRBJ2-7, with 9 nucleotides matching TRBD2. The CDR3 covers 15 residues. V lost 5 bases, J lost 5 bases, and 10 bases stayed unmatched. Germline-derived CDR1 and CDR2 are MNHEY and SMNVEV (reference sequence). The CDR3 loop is CASSPLAGPTDEQYF. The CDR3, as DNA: TGTGCCAGCAGTCCCCTAGCGGGACCGACTGACGAGCAGTACTTC.

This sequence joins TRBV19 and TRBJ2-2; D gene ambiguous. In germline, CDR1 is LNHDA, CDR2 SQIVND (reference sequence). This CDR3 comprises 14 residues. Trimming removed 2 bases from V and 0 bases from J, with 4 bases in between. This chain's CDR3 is CASSITANTGELFF. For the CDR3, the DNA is TGTGCCAGTAGTATAACAGCGAACACCGGGGAGCTGTTTTTT. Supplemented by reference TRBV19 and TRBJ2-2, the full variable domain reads DGGITQSPKYLFRKEGQNVTLSCEQNLNHDAMYWYRQDPGQGLRLIYYSQIVNDFQKGDIAEGYSVSREKKESFPLTVTSAQKNPTAFYLCASSITANTGELFFGEGSRLTVL.

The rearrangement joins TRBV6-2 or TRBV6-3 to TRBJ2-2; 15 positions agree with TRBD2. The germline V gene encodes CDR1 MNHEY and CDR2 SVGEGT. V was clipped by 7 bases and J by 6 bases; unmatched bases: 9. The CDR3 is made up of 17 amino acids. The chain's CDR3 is CASNPRTSGREAGELFF. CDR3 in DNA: TGTGCCAGCAACCCGAGGACTAGCGGGAGGGAAGCCGGGGAGCTGTTTTTT.

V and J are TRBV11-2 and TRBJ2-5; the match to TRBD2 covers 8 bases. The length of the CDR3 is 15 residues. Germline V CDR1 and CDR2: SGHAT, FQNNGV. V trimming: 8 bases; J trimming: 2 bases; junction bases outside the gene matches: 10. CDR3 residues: CASGGSRGGQETQYF. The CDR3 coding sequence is TGTGCCAGCGGTGGATCCCGGGGGGGGCAAGAGACCCAGTACTTC.

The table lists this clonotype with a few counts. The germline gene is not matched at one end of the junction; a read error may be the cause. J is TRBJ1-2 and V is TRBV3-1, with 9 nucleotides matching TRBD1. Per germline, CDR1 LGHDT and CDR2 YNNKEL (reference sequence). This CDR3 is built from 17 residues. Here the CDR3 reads CASSLGQGGIGHYDYTF. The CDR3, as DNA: TGTGCCAGCAGCCTGGGACAGGGTGGAATTGGGCACTATGACTACACCTTC.

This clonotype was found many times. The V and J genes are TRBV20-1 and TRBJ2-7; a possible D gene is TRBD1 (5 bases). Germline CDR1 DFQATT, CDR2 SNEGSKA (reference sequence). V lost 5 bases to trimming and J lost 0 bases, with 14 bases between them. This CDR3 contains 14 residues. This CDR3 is CSAGSDRLSYEQYF. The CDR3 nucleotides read TGCAGTGCTGGATCCGACAGACTCTCCTACGAGCAGTACTTC.

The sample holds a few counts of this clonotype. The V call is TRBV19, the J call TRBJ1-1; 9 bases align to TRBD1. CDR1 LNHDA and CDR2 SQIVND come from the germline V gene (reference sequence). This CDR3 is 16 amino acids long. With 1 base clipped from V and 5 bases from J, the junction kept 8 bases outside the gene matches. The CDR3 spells CASSIAGQGWETEAFF. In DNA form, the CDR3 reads TGTGCCAGTAGTATAGCGGGACAGGGTTGGGAGACTGAAGCTTTCTTT.

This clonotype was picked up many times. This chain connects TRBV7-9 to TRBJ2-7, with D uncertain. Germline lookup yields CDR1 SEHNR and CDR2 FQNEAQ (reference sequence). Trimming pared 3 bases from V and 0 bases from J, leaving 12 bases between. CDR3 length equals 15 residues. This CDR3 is CASSLRYGDSYEQYF. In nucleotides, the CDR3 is TGTGCCAGCAGCTTGCGTTACGGAGACTCCTACGAGCAGTACTTC.

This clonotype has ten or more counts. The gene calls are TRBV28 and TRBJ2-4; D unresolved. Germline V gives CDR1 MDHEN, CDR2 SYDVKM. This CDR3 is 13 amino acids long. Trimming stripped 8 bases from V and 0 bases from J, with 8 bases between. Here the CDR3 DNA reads TGTGCCAGCTTCGACATAGCCAAAAACATTCAGTACTTC. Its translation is CASFDIAKNIQYF. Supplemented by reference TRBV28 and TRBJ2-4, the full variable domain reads DVKVTQSSRYLVKRTGEKVFLECVQDMDHENMFWYRQDPGLGLRLIYFSYDVKMKEKGDIPEGYSVSREKKERFSLILESASTNQTSMYLCASFDIAKNIQYFGAGTRLSVL.

The CDR3 bases are TGTGCCAGCAGCCAAGAAGTCGGCGGGAGTAGCTCAGATACGCAGTATTTT. The encoded protein is CASSQEVGGSSSDTQYF. The chain uses TRBV3-1 and TRBJ2-3; 7 bases fit TRBD2. Losses at the gene ends were 0 bases for V and 4 bases for J; bases not matched to a gene: 10. CDR3 length: 17 amino acids. Germline lookup yields CDR1 LGHDT and CDR2 YNNKEL (reference sequence).

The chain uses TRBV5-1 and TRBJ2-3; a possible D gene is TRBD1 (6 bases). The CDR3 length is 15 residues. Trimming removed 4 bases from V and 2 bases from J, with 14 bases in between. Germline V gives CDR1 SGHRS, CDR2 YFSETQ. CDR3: CASSPLGTPTDTQYF. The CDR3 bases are TGCGCCAGCAGCCCACTCGGGACACCCACAGATACGCAGTATTTT.

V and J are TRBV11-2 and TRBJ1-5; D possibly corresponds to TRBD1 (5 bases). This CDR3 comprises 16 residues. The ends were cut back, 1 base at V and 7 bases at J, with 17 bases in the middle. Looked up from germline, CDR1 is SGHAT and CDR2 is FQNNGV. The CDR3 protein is CASSLGPGGRSQPQHF. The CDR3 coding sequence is TGTGCCAGCAGCTTAGGCCCCGGGGGAAGAAGCCAGCCCCAGCATTTT.

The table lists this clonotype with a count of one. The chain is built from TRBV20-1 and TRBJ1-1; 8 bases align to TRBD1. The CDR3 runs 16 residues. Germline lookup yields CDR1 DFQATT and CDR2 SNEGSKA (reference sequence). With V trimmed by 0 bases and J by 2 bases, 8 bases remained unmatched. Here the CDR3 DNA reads TGCAGTGCTAGAGATCGGGACAGGACCGGTAACACTGAAGCTTTCTTT. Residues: CSARDRDRTGNTEAFF.

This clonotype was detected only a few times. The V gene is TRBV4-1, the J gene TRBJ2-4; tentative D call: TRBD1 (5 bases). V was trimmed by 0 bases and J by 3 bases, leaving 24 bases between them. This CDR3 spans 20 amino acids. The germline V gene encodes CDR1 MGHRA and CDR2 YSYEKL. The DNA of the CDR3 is TGCGCCAGCAGCCAAGATCAGGGCAGGTTTACCCCATCAATCAAAAACATTCAGTACTTC. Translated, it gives CASSQDQGRFTPSIKNIQYF.

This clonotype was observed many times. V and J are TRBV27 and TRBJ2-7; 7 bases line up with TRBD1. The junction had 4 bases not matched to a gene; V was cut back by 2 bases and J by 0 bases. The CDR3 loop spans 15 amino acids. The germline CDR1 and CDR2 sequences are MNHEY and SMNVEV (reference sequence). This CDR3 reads CASSLVGQSSYEQYF. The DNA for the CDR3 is TGTGCCAGCAGTTTAGTGGGACAGAGCTCCTACGAGCAGTACTTC.

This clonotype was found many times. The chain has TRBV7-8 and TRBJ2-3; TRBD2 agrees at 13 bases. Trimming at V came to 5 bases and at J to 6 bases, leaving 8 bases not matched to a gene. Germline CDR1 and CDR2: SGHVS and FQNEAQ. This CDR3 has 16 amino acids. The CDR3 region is CASSPTSGRLFDTQYF. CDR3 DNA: TGTGCCAGCAGCCCGACTAGCGGGAGGCTGTTTGATACGCAGTATTTT.

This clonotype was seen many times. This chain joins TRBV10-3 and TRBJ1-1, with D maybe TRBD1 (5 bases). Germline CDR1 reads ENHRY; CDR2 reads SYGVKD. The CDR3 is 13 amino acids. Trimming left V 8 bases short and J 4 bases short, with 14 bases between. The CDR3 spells CAIRDSFGTEAFF. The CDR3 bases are TGTGCCATCCGGGACTCCTTTGGCACTGAAGCTTTCTTT.

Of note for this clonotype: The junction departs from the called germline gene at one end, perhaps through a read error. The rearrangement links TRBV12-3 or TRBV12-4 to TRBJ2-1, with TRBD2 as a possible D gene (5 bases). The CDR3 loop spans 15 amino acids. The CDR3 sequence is CASSQVEAVYNEQFF. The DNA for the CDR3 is TGCGCCAGCAGCCAAGTGGAGGCAGTCTACAATGAGCAGTTCTTC.

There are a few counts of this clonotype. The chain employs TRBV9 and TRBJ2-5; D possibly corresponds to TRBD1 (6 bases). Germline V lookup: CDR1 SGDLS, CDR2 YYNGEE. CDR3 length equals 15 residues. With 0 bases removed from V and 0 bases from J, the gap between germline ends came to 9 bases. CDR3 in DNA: TGTGCCAGCAGCGTAGAGGGACACGACCAAGAGACCCAGTACTTC. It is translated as CASSVEGHDQETQYF.

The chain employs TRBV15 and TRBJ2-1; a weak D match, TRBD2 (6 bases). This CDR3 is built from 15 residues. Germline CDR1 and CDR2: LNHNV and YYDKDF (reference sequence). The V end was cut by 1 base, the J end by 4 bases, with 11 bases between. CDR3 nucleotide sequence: TGTGCCACCAGCAGAGGGCTAGCGCCATACAATGAGCAGTTCTTC. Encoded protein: CATSRGLAPYNEQFF.

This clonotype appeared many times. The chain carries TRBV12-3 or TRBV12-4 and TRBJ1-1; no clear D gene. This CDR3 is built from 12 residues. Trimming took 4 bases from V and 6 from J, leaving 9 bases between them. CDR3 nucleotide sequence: TGTGCCAGCAGTTATGGGGTCGCTGAAGCTTTCTTT. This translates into CASSYGVAEAFF.

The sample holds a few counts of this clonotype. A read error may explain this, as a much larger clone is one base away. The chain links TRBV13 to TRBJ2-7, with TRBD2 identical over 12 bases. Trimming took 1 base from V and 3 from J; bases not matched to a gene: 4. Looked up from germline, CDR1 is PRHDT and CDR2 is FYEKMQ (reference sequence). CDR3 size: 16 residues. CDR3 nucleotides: TGTGCCAGCAGCTTAGCCGGGACTAGCGGGTTCTACGAGCAGTACTTC. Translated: CASSLAGTSGFYEQYF.

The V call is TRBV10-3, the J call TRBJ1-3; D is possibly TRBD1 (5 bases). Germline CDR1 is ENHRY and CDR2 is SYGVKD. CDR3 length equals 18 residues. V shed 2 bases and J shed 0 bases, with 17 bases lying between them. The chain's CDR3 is CAISEVSPIQGSGNTIYF. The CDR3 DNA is TGTGCCATCAGTGAGGTCAGCCCCATTCAGGGCTCTGGAAACACCATATATTTT.

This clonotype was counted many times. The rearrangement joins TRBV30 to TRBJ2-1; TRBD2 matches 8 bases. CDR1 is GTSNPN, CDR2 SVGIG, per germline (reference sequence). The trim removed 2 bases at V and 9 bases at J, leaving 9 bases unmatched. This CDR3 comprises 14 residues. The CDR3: CAWSSSGMGTEQFF. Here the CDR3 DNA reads TGTGCCTGGAGTAGTAGCGGGATGGGTACTGAGCAGTTCTTC. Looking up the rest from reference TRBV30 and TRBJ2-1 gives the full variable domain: SQTIHQWPATLVQPVGSPLSLECTVEGTSNPNLYWYRQAAGRGLQLLFYSVGIGQISSEVPQNLSASRPQDRQFILSSKKLLLSDSGFYLCAWSSSGMGTEQFFGPGTRLTVL.

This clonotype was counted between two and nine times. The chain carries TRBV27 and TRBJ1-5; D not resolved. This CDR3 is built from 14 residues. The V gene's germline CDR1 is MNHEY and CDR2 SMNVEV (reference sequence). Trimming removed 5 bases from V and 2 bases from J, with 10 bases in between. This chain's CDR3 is CASSRRAGNQPQHF. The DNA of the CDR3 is TGTGCCAGCAGTCGTAGGGCCGGCAATCAGCCCCAGCATTTT.

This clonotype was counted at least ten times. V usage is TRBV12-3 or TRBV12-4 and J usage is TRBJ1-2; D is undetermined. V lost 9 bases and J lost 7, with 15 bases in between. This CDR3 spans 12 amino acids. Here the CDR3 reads CASPDGGGGYTF. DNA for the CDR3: TGTGCCAGTCCAGATGGCGGAGGTGGCTACACCTTC.

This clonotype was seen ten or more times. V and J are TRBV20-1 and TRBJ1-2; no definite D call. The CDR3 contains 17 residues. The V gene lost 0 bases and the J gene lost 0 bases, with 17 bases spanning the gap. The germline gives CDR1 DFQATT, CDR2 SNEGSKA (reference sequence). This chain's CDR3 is CSARDLGVRLTNYGYTF. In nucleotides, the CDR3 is TGCAGTGCTAGAGATCTGGGTGTAAGGCTTACTAACTATGGCTACACCTTC.